A selection of T cell receptor beta chains follows, all from one sample in a study of cytomegalovirus exposure and HLA in healthy donors. Measured with immunoSEQ multiplex PCR; TCRdb has only the in-frame clones, and not every one. This sample's table has about 130,000 clones. The sequencing sample was made of PBMCs. All receptors come from a woman in her thirties or forties in good health and CMV-seropositive. Each CDR3 is given with its conserved first and last residue. The order of the fields is D gene, V gene, J gene, CDR3 protein, CDR3 DNA. A D gene is named only where the DNA matches it firmly.

TRBD1	TRBV5-1	TRBJ2-7	CASSPGTGEMGEQYF	TGCGCCAGCAGCCCCGGGACAGGGGAAATGGGCGAGCAGTACTTC
.	TRBV2	TRBJ1-5	CASGTVGEGWQPQHF	TGTGCCAGCGGGACCGTGGGGGAGGGCTGGCAGCCCCAGCATTTT
.	TRBV7-2	TRBJ2-7	CASSLEGSFPTYEQYF	TGTGCCAGCAGCTTAGAGGGGTCCTTCCCCACCTACGAGCAGTACTTC
TRBD1	TRBV7-2	TRBJ1-3	CASSLDRVGNTIYF	TGTGCCAGCAGTTTGGACAGGGTTGGAAACACCATATATTTT
TRBD2	TRBV4-1	TRBJ2-1	CASSHDPGLAAHNEQFF	TGCGCCAGCAGCCATGACCCGGGACTAGCGGCCCACAATGAGCAGTTCTTC
.	TRBV28	TRBJ1-1	CASSNHRRNTEAFF	TGTGCCAGCAGTAATCACAGGAGAAACACTGAAGCTTTCTTT
TRBD1	TRBV29-1	TRBJ2-2	CSVVDRGTGELFF	TGCAGCGTTGTGGACAGGGGGACCGGGGAGCTGTTTTTT
TRBD2	TRBV28	TRBJ2-3	CASSFSSGSTDTQYF	TGTGCCAGCAGTTTCTCTAGCGGGAGCACAGATACGCAGTATTTT
TRBD1	TRBV19	TRBJ1-5	CASSPDREQPQHF	TGTGCCAGTAGTCCCGACAGGGAGCAGCCCCAGCATTTT
.	TRBV4-1	TRBJ1-5	CASSQVAGFSNQPQHF	TGCGCCAGCAGCCAAGTGGCGGGGTTCAGCAATCAGCCCCAGCATTTT
TRBD2	TRBV19	TRBJ2-3	CASSTPGLAGSTDTQYF	TGTGCCAGTAGTACACCCGGACTAGCGGGATCCACAGATACGCAGTATTTT
TRBD1	TRBV7-8	TRBJ1-2	CASSSSDRASRRGYTF	TGTGCCAGCAGCTCTTCGGACAGGGCGTCAAGGCGTGGCTACACCTTC
.	TRBV5-1	TRBJ1-1	CASSLEGPRGTEAFF	TGCGCCAGCAGCTTGGAGGGGCCGCGGGGCACTGAAGCTTTCTTT
.	TRBV29-1	TRBJ1-1	CSVQPGNTEAFF	TGCAGCGTTCAACCGGGGAACACTGAAGCTTTCTTT
TRBD1	TRBV6-5	TRBJ1-6	CASSYGTGDGNSPLHF	TGTGCCAGCAGTTACGGGACAGGGGATGGGAACTCACCCCTCCACTTT
TRBD1	TRBV28	TRBJ1-1	CASSLQTGRNTEAFF	TGTGCCAGCAGTCTACAGACAGGGAGGAACACTGAAGCTTTCTTT
TRBD2	TRBV28	TRBJ2-7	CASRTSGLSSYEQYF	TGTGCCAGCAGGACTAGCGGATTGAGCTCCTACGAGCAGTACTTC
.	TRBV6-1	TRBJ1-1	CASSEGRNTEAFF	TGTGCCAGCAGTGAAGGTAGAAACACTGAAGCTTTCTTT
.	TRBV2	TRBJ2-2	CASSARGGTGELFF	TGTGCCAGCAGTGCCAGGGGTGGGACCGGGGAGCTGTTTTTT
.	TRBV5-1	TRBJ1-2	CASSLAGGNNYGYTF	TGCGCCAGCAGCTTGGCGGGGGGTAATAACTATGGCTACACCTTC
.	TRBV7-8	TRBJ2-7	CASSSSGAYEQYF	TGTGCCAGCAGCTCCTCGGGGGCCTACGAGCAGTACTTC
TRBD1	TRBV7-3	TRBJ2-7	CASSSGTGIDEQYF	TGTGCCAGCAGCTCCGGGACAGGTATCGACGAGCAGTACTTC
.	TRBV6-6	TRBJ1-5	CASRYAQGNQPQHF	TGTGCCAGCAGATACGCTCAGGGTAACCAGCCCCAGCATTTT
TRBD2	TRBV19	TRBJ2-1	CASCYSPGLAGANEQFF	TGTGCCAGTTGTTATAGTCCGGGACTAGCGGGGGCCAATGAGCAGTTCTTC
.	TRBV30	TRBJ1-2	CAWTQRTRYGYTF	TGTGCCTGGACCCAAAGGACACGCTATGGCTACACCTTC
TRBD1	TRBV7-2	TRBJ1-5	CASSLYQGAGNQPQHF	TGTGCCAGCAGCTTATATCAGGGGGCGGGGAATCAGCCCCAGCATTTT
.	TRBV29-1	TRBJ1-4	CSVTGGATNEKLFF	TGCAGCGTGACAGGTGGGGCAACTAATGAAAAACTGTTTTTT
.	TRBV6-1	TRBJ2-7	CASSEGPDISYEQYF	TGTGCCAGCAGTGAAGGTCCGGACATAAGTTACGAGCAGTACTTC
.	TRBV18	TRBJ2-7	CASSPESDEQYF	TGTGCCAGCTCACCAGAGTCCGACGAGCAGTACTTC
.	TRBV6-6	TRBJ2-3	CASGHIDTQYF	TGTGCCAGCGGCCATATTGATACGCAGTATTTT
.	TRBV7-2	TRBJ1-5	CASSPDRSDQPQHF	TGTGCCAGCAGCCCCGACAGGTCGGATCAGCCCCAGCATTTT
.	TRBV11-2	TRBJ2-1	CASSLDGAFDSRYNEQFF	TGTGCCAGCAGCTTAGATGGAGCGTTCGACTCCCGTTACAATGAGCAGTTCTTC
TRBD1	TRBV27	TRBJ2-7	CASSLDRRYEQYF	TGTGCCAGCAGTTTGGACAGGAGGTACGAGCAGTACTTC
.	TRBV11-3	TRBJ2-1	CASGRNYNEQFF	TGTGCCAGCGGGAGGAACTACAATGAGCAGTTCTTC
.	TRBV20-1	TRBJ2-3	CSARVTDTQYF	TGCAGTGCTAGAGTAACAGATACGCAGTATTTT
.	TRBV19	TRBJ1-2	CASSKPTVYGYTF	TGTGCCAGTAGTAAGCCAACAGTCTATGGCTACACCTTC
TRBD2	TRBV14	TRBJ2-1	CASSQVVAGDIYNEQFF	TGTGCCAGCAGCCAAGTAGTAGCGGGAGATATATACAATGAGCAGTTCTTC
.	TRBV15	TRBJ1-1	CATSRDRGSGDTEAFF	TGTGCCACCAGCAGAGATCGAGGGAGTGGGGACACTGAAGCTTTCTTT
.	TRBV6-1	TRBJ2-5	CASSRETQYF	TGTGCCAGCAGTCGGGAGACCCAGTACTTC
.	TRBV15	TRBJ2-7	CATSSGQIHEQYF	TGTGCCACCAGCAGCGGACAGATCCACGAGCAGTACTTC
.	TRBV5-1	TRBJ2-7	CASTPAAGTYEQYF	TGCGCCAGCACCCCGGCGGCAGGGACCTACGAGCAGTACTTC
.	TRBV19	TRBJ2-5	CASTQATGPQETQYF	TGTGCCAGTACCCAGGCGACAGGACCCCAAGAGACCCAGTACTTC
.	TRBV7-2	TRBJ2-1	CASSFPGSYNEQFF	TGTGCCAGCAGCTTTCCGGGCTCCTACAATGAGCAGTTCTTC
TRBD1	TRBV9	TRBJ1-1	CASSVADRQGWITEAFF	TGTGCCAGCAGCGTAGCCGATAGACAGGGTTGGATCACTGAAGCTTTCTTT
TRBD1	TRBV2	TRBJ2-5	CASSGTGQETQYF	TGTGCCAGCAGTGGGACAGGACAAGAGACCCAGTACTTC
.	TRBV6-5	TRBJ1-5	CASSYSRTDNQPQHF	TGTGCCAGCAGTTACTCTAGGACAGACAATCAGCCCCAGCATTTT
.	TRBV2	TRBJ2-7	CASSEPNEQYF	TGTGCCAGCAGTGAACCCAACGAGCAGTACTTC
TRBD2	TRBV6-4	TRBJ2-1	CASSQGLAGGNEQFF	TGTGCCAGCAGTCAGGGACTAGCGGGGGGCAATGAGCAGTTCTTC
.	TRBV5-8	TRBJ1-6	CASSKTKGSDSPLHF	TGTGCCAGCAGCAAAACGAAGGGGTCTGATTCACCCCTCCACTTT
TRBD2	TRBV10-1	TRBJ2-2	CASRPRREPSGTSGRGGELFF	TGCGCCAGCAGGCCCAGGCGCGAACCCTCCGGGACTAGCGGGAGGGGAGGGGAGCTGTTTTTT
.	TRBV28	TRBJ1-3	CASSGALGNTIYF	TGTGCCAGCAGTGGGGCCCTTGGAAACACCATATATTTT
TRBD1	TRBV7-2	TRBJ2-5	CASSSTGGLETQYF	TGTGCCAGCAGCTCGACAGGGGGCTTGGAGACCCAGTACTTC
.	TRBV28	TRBJ2-5	CASRALETQYF	TGTGCCAGCAGAGCTTTGGAGACCCAGTACTTC
.	TRBV29-1	TRBJ1-2	CSVGRESGYTF	TGCAGCGTGGGGAGGGAGAGTGGCTACACCTTC
.	TRBV19	TRBJ2-1	CASSSSGLGSEQFF	TGTGCCAGTAGTAGTAGCGGACTCGGGAGTGAGCAGTTCTTC
TRBD1	TRBV5-6	TRBJ1-1	CASSKPGGFDTEAFF	TGTGCCAGCAGCAAGCCAGGGGGCTTTGACACTGAAGCTTTCTTT
.	TRBV13	TRBJ2-3	CASSSEPDTQYF	TGTGCCAGCAGCTCTGAGCCGGATACGCAGTATTTT
.	TRBV5-1	TRBJ1-4	CASSPAGPSNEKLFF	TGCGCCAGCAGCCCCGCGGGACCCTCTAATGAAAAACTGTTTTTT
TRBD2	TRBV9	TRBJ2-1	CASSVELAGYNEQFF	TGTGCCAGCAGCGTAGAACTAGCGGGCTACAATGAGCAGTTCTTC